These 2 T cell receptor beta chains came from one sample sequenced in a study of OX40 agonist ivuxolimab in advanced cancers. The table came from immunoSEQ multiplex PCR; TCRdb's copy has only in-frame clones and leaves some out. Among 30,000 to 35,000 clones listed, 81% were seen once. The sequences come from CD4+ or CD8+ T cells sorted from blood, collected in a trial of the OX40 agonist ivuxolimab. The receptors were gathered from an adult with an advanced solid tumor such as melanoma, head and neck, liver or kidney cancer.

This clone came up a few times. This chain uses TRBV19 with TRBJ1-1; D not resolved. Germline V gene lookup returns CDR1 LNHDA and CDR2 SQIVND (reference sequence). Between the trimmed V and J ends, which lost 3 bases and 1 base, there was a span of 9 bases. The CDR3 contains 14 residues. The CDR3 loop is CASSIKRENTEAFF. DNA for the CDR3: TGTGCCAGTAGTATTAAAAGGGAGAACACTGAAGCTTTCTTT.

This sequence joins TRBV2 and TRBJ1-5, with D possibly being TRBD1 (5 bases). In germline, CDR1 is SNHLY, CDR2 FYNNEI. This CDR3 is built from 14 residues. Between the trimmed V and J ends, which lost 4 bases and 4 bases, there was a span of 11 bases. CDR3 in amino acids: CASSVRSGNQPQHF. CDR3 DNA sequence: TGTGCCAGCAGTGTTCGATCAGGGAATCAGCCCCAGCATTTT.